A single sample gave rise to the 26 T cell receptor beta chains below, sequenced in a study of TIL therapy for anti-PD-1-resistant metastatic lung cancer. The libraries were made with immunoSEQ v3. Assay: immunoSEQ multiplex PCR; the TCRdb copy retains only in-frame clones and omits some. The repertoire has more than 90,000 clones, around three fifths of them found once; the top ten carry about a tenth. Time point of the sample: pre-treatment sample, taken before nivolumab and TIL therapy. Most excised metastases sampled were pleural nodules or supraclavicular lymph nodes. The source was tumor tissue, collected at baseline. These receptor sequences come from a person aged 25-80 years with non-small cell lung cancer.

This clone was found once. At one end, the junction sequence differs from germline, possibly due to a read error. The V and J genes are TRBV24-1 and TRBJ2-7; TRBD1 or TRBD2 may be the D gene (5 bases each). Germline V gives CDR1 KGHDR, CDR2 SFDVKD. The CDR3 contains 12 residues. This CDR3 reads CATSDPRDGFRF. The CDR3 nucleotides are TGTGCCACCAGTGACCCCCGGGACGGATTTCGCTTC.

This clone was counted between two and nine times. This sequence joins TRBV7-9 and TRBJ1-1, with TRBD1 identical over 8 bases. Looked up from germline, CDR1 is SEHNR and CDR2 is FQNEAQ (reference sequence). V shed 4 bases and J 2 bases; nucleotides not matched to a gene: 3. This CDR3 has 14 amino acids. The CDR3 DNA sequence: TGTGCCAGCAGCTCACAGGGGGGAAACACTGAAGCTTTCTTT. It encodes CASSSQGGNTEAFF. Full variable domain (outside the CDR3, taken from reference TRBV7-9 and TRBJ1-1): DTGVSQNPRHKITKRGQNVTFRCDPISEHNRLYWYRQTLGQGPEFLTYFQNEAQLEKSRLLSDRFSAERPKGSFSTLEIQRTEQGDSAMYLCASSSQGGNTEAFFGQGTRLTVV.

This chain uses TRBV10-3 with TRBJ2-4; D ambiguous. The CDR3 runs to 11 residues. The V end was cut by 3 bases, the J end by 14 bases, with 11 bases between. The germline CDR1 and CDR2 sequences are ENHRY and SYGVKD. In nucleotides, the CDR3 is TGTGCCATCAGTGAAGGAGCCCTGAAGTACTTC. Encoded protein: CAISEGALKYF.

A single count supports this clone. This chain uses TRBV7-9 with TRBJ1-2; D not resolved. The CDR3 is 14 residues long. Per the germline V gene, CDR1 is SEHNR and CDR2 is FQNEAQ (reference sequence). Trimming shortened V by 0 bases and J by 3 bases, and 8 bases separated the two germline ends. The CDR3 DNA follows: TGTGCCAGCAGCTTAGCGGGGAGGGACTATGGCTACACCTTC. Translating it yields CASSLAGRDYGYTF.

The rearrangement uses TRBV13 and TRBJ1-2; D call uncertain. The CDR3 runs 14 residues. The germline gives CDR1 PRHDT, CDR2 FYEKMQ (reference sequence). Trimming cost V 0 bases and J 3 bases, with 8 bases left between them. CDR3 sequence reads: CASSLGPPYYGYTF. CDR3 DNA sequence: TGTGCCAGCAGCTTAGGGCCCCCCTACTATGGCTACACCTTC.

This clone was counted a single time. This chain uses TRBV18 with TRBJ1-2; 9 bases are a match to TRBD1. The germline V gene has CDR1 KGHSH and CDR2 LQKENI. Trimming cost V 2 bases and J 7 bases; bases outside gene matches: 8. The CDR3 covers 15 residues. The CDR3 DNA follows: TGTGCCAGCTCACCAAAAACGGGACAGGGTATTGGCTACACCTTC. As protein: CASSPKTGQGIGYTF.

This clone was recorded once. V gene TRBV4-1 combines with J gene TRBJ2-7; the D call may be TRBD1 or TRBD2 (5 bases each). CDR3 length: 14 amino acids. Germline lookup yields CDR1 MGHRA and CDR2 YSYEKL. The V end lost 5 bases, the J end lost 2 bases, and 13 bases lay between the germline ends. The CDR3 loop reads CASSIGDGPYEQYF. DNA for the CDR3: TGCGCCAGCAGCATCGGGGACGGTCCCTACGAGCAGTACTTC.

The V gene is TRBV9, the J gene TRBJ2-5; tentative D call: TRBD1 (6 bases). This CDR3 region has 18 residues. Between the trimmed V and J ends, which lost 0 bases and 4 bases, there was a span of 22 bases. Per the germline V gene, CDR1 is SGDLS and CDR2 is YYNGEE. The chain's CDR3 is CASSVGGAGTGLRETQYF. The CDR3, as DNA: TGTGCCAGCAGCGTAGGAGGAGCAGGAACAGGGCTTAGAGAGACCCAGTACTTC.

The chain links TRBV14 to TRBJ1-2; D unclear. The CDR3 contains 13 residues. Germline values: CDR1 SGHDN, CDR2 FVKESK. V shed 1 base and J shed 5 bases, with 8 bases lying between them. The DNA of the CDR3 is TGTGCCAGCAGCCAAGGGGGAGCTTATGGCTACACCTTC. It encodes CASSQGGAYGYTF.

This chain connects TRBV5-5 to TRBJ2-2; 10 positions agree with TRBD2. The germline V gene encodes CDR1 SGHKS and CDR2 YYEKEE (reference sequence). V gave up 0 bases and J gave up 5 bases; unmatched junction bases: 4. There are 16 residues in the CDR3. CDR3 in DNA: TGTGCCAGCAGCTTGGTGGTAGCGGGAGGAACCGGGGAGCTGTTTTTT. As protein: CASSLVVAGGTGELFF.

V and J are TRBV25-1 and TRBJ1-6; 8 nucleotides line up with TRBD1. This CDR3 is 16 amino acids long. Germline CDR1 and CDR2: MGHDK and SYGVNS. Trimming cost V 4 bases and J 6 bases; bases outside gene matches: 8. CDR3 in DNA: TGTGCCAGCAGTGGAATCCGGACAGGGCGTAATTCACCCCTCCACTTT. Translated, it gives CASSGIRTGRNSPLHF.

The chain couples TRBV5-5 to TRBJ2-1, with D possibly matching TRBD1 (5 bases). The germline V and J ends were trimmed by 0 bases and 0 bases, with 7 bases remaining between them. The CDR3 sequence is 15 residues long. Per germline, CDR1 SGHKS and CDR2 YYEKEE (reference sequence). The CDR3 region has the DNA TGTGCCAGCAGCTTGGCCAGGGCCTCCTACAATGAGCAGTTCTTC. Translated, it gives CASSLARASYNEQFF.

The chain joins TRBV6-2 or TRBV6-3 to TRBJ1-1; TRBD1 matches 7 bases. CDR3 length equals 13 residues. The V gene's germline CDR1 is MNHEY and CDR2 SVGEGT. V shed 4 bases, J shed 5 bases, and the junction held 4 bases outside the gene matches. The CDR3 DNA reads TGTGCCAGCAGTTCGACAGGGTGGACTGAAGCTTTCTTT. Translated: CASSSTGWTEAFF.

This chain connects TRBV30 to TRBJ1-1; D remains ambiguous. Germline assignment: CDR1 GTSNPN and CDR2 SVGIG (reference sequence). V was pared by 0 bases and J by 5 bases, with 10 bases between. The CDR3 covers 13 residues. The CDR3 bases are TGTGCCTGGAGTGTACGGGAGTTGACTGAAGCTTTCTTT. It encodes CAWSVRELTEAFF.

The CDR3 DNA is TGTGCCAGCAGTCTTCAGACTAGCGGGAGGGGGGATACGCAGTATTTT. Its translation: CASSLQTSGRGDTQYF. The V gene is TRBV27, the J gene TRBJ2-3; 14 nucleotides match TRBD2. With 5 bases clipped from V and 6 bases from J, the junction kept 7 bases outside the gene matches. CDR3 length equals 16 residues. CDR1 and CDR2 from the germline V gene are MNHEY and SMNVEV (reference sequence).

The chain employs TRBV9 and TRBJ2-1; D not certain. Germline V lookup: CDR1 SGDLS, CDR2 YYNGEE. The CDR3 is made up of 13 amino acids. V was shortened by 3 bases and J by 9 bases, with 13 bases between the two germline ends. The CDR3 coding sequence is TGTGCCAGCAGCGGCCTAGGTGTAGGTGAGCAGTTCTTC. It yields the protein CASSGLGVGEQFF.

V and J are TRBV3-1 (or the pseudogene TRBV3-2) and TRBJ2-7, with D hard to call. V lost 1 base and J 2 bases, leaving 6 bases between the germline ends. The CDR3 length is 13 residues. Germline CDR1 is LGHDT and CDR2 is YNNKEL (reference sequence). The CDR3 coding sequence is TGTGCCAGCAGCCAAGGAGGCGCCTACGAGCAGTACTTC. This gives the protein CASSQGGAYEQYF.

This clone was seen a handful of times. The CDR3 reads CASSVGLAGGHEQFF. CDR3 coding DNA: TGCGCCAGCAGCGTAGGACTAGCGGGGGGGCATGAGCAGTTCTTC. The chain uses TRBV5-1 and TRBJ2-1; 15 bases are shared with TRBD2. Germline assignment: CDR1 SGHRS and CDR2 YFSETQ. The CDR3 covers 15 residues. Losses at the gene ends were 4 bases for V and 8 bases for J; bases not matched to a gene: 4.

This clone has a handful of counts. The J gene is TRBJ1-6, the V gene TRBV7-9, with D unclear. Trimming cost V 5 bases and J 7 bases, with 6 bases left between them. Germline V gene lookup returns CDR1 SEHNR and CDR2 FQNEAQ (reference sequence). CDR3 length equals 12 residues. CDR3 residues: CASSTQNSPLHF. The CDR3 DNA follows: TGTGCCAGCAGCACCCAAAATTCACCCCTCCACTTT.

The chain employs TRBV7-8 and TRBJ2-7; D might be TRBD1 (7 bases). Trimming removed 1 base from V and 3 bases from J, with 10 bases in between. This CDR3 comprises 14 residues. From germline, CDR1 is SGHVS and CDR2 FQNEAQ. The CDR3 spells CASSLGGDSYEQYF. The CDR3 DNA follows: TGTGCCAGCAGCTTAGGGGGGGACAGCTACGAGCAGTACTTC.

V and J are TRBV9 and TRBJ1-6; a possible D gene is TRBD1 (6 bases). Trimming removed 0 bases at V and 9 bases at J, with 10 bases between. CDR3 length equals 14 residues. The germline gives CDR1 SGDLS, CDR2 YYNGEE. The CDR3, as DNA: TGTGCCAGCAGCGTAGGGACAGAGGTTTCACCCCTCCACTTT. It codes for CASSVGTEVSPLHF.

The CDR3 spells CATLREYNSPLHF. The CDR3 DNA reads TGTGCCACCCTGAGAGAATACAATTCACCCCTCCACTTT. V and J are TRBV2 and TRBJ1-6; no definite D call. Between the trimmed V and J ends, which lost 10 bases and 7 bases, there was a span of 14 bases. Per germline, CDR1 SNHLY and CDR2 FYNNEI. This CDR3 comprises 13 residues.

This clone was counted between two and nine times. Other nucleotide sequences from this sample produce the same CDR3. The genes are TRBV9 and TRBJ2-7; D is unresolved. The CDR3 has 13 residues. With 2 bases removed from V and 4 bases from J, the gap between germline ends came to 10 bases. Germline assignment: CDR1 SGDLS and CDR2 YYNGEE. The CDR3: CASSVGGRYEQYF. The DNA of the CDR3 is TGTGCCAGCAGCGTCGGCGGAAGATACGAGCAGTACTTC.

The chain joins TRBV7-2 to TRBJ2-3; tentative D call: TRBD1 (5 bases). Germline V gene lookup returns CDR1 SGHTA and CDR2 FQGNSA. The V end was cut by 1 base, the J end by 6 bases, with 11 bases between. The CDR3 sequence is 14 residues long. CDR3 DNA sequence: TGTGCCAGCAGCTTAGGACAGCCCGGCGATACGCAGTATTTT. Translation: CASSLGQPGDTQYF.

V and J are TRBV7-2 and TRBJ2-5; D ambiguous. The CDR3 is 11 amino acids. Germline CDR1 and CDR2: SGHTA and FQGNSA. V was shortened by 5 bases and J by 9 bases, with 10 bases between the two germline ends. CDR3 sequence reads: CASSSPTAQYF. DNA for the CDR3: TGTGCCAGCAGCAGCCCCACGGCCCAGTACTTC.

J is TRBJ2-3 and V is TRBV3-1 (or the pseudogene TRBV3-2); 11 bases agree with TRBD1. This CDR3 contains 14 residues. Trimming took 4 bases from V and 4 from J; bases not matched to a gene: 1. Germline V gene sequence: CDR1 LGHDT, CDR2 YNNKEL (reference sequence). The CDR3 spells CASSPGQGADTQYF. The CDR3 DNA reads as TGTGCCAGCAGCCCGGGACAGGGGGCAGATACGCAGTATTTT.